These 3 T cell receptor beta chains originate from one sample sequenced in a study of radiotherapy plus CTLA-4 blockade in lung cancer. Sequencing was performed with immunoSEQ multiplex PCR; in TCRdb, only in-frame clones are kept and a portion is missing. The sample includes tens of thousands of clones, approximately 77% seen only once; the top ten take approximately 4.5%. This material consisted of peripheral blood, taken from a patient treated with radiotherapy plus ipilimumab. The receptor source for this set is a human donor with non-small cell lung cancer who had a complete response to radiotherapy plus ipilimumab.

The chain couples TRBV7-2 to TRBJ1-1; D not certain. V was shortened by 2 bases and J by 1 base, with 11 bases between the two germline ends. Germline CDR1 SGHTA, CDR2 FQGNSA. There are 15 residues in the CDR3. The CDR3 sequence is CASSLTGSRNTEAFF. The CDR3 DNA is TGTGCCAGCAGCTTAACCGGGAGTCGGAACACTGAAGCTTTCTTT.

The chain carries TRBV10-2 and TRBJ2-3; 8 bases are shared with TRBD1. Germline CDR1 WSHSY, CDR2 SAAADI. The ends lost 4 bases at V and 6 bases at J; junction bases unmatched: 6. This CDR3 is 14 amino acids long. CDR3 amino acids: CASSVQGGPDTQYF. The DNA for the CDR3 is TGCGCCAGCAGTGTACAGGGGGGCCCCGATACGCAGTATTTT.

The chain combines TRBV19 with TRBJ1-4, with 10 bases aligning to TRBD1. CDR1 is LNHDA, CDR2 SQIVND, per germline (reference sequence). Trimming at V came to 6 bases and at J to 2 bases, leaving 6 bases not matched to a gene. This CDR3 comprises 16 residues. The CDR3 nucleotides are TGTGCCAGTAGCCCGGGACAGGGGACTACTAATGAAAAACTGTTTTTT. Its protein is CASSPGQGTTNEKLFF.